Below, one TCR beta chain is given with its context. Its antigen specificity is not known. No quality values exist for individual bases; no much larger clone is one base distant. The CDR3 has 17 amino acids, counting the end cysteine and phenylalanine. This entry keeps only the CDR3 DNA: 51 bases, framed from base 1. V is clipped by 8 bases and J by 9 bases, and the sequence between their germline boundaries is 28 bases long. The germline V gene (reference sequence) supplies CDR1 LNHDA and CDR2 SQIVND. The data belong to a study of blood T cell repertoires in COVID-19 (TCRdb year 2020). For the wider study: Collaborator samples came from the United States, Italy and Spain and covered acute and convalescent phases of COVID-19. Where HLA class I and class II types were available, the types were taken from metadata supplied by the sample provider, not from assay-based typing. A de-identified subject ID, COVID-19 status, age in years and sex were almost always included in the sample metadata. The material from the prospective study consisted of cDNA or gDNA derived from T cells, B-cell-depleted T cells, or PBMCs. The repertoires were made available in a free public database intended to serve as a resource for research on the immune response to SARS-CoV-2. The samples were drawn from the first 160 participants of the ongoing ImmuneRACE study and from more than 1,000 subjects provided by 6 global collaborators. The dataset comprised deeply sampled blood TCRbeta repertoires from subjects exposed to, actively infected with, or recovered from COVID-19. Beyond this particular receptor, the publication reports: Clinical and demographic metadata were provided uncurated, with the amount varying by source and participant.

Samples from volunteer blood donors who had recovered from COVID-19 were contributed by a second Seattle source. The collaborating institutions used their own protocols to collect whole blood in K2EDTA tubes. For TCRbeta analysis, collaborators shipped samples as frozen whole blood, isolated PBMCs, or DNA extracted from either of those sample types. TCRbeta CDR3 regions were amplified from genomic DNA by means of the immunoSEQ Assay, a bias-controlled multiplex PCR. As for the original processing: Within the assay, amplification of reference gene primers was used to estimate how many nucleated cells each sample contained. Sequence reads were collapsed and filtered to measure the absolute abundance of every unique TCRbeta CDR3 rearrangement. For each sample, productive Simpson clonality was calculated as the square root of Simpson's diversity index across productive rearrangements. TCRdb took this table from immuneACCESS and kept in-frame rearrangements with V and J called. Such tables lack part of the clones; where checked against another copy, unresolved V genes explain under half of the gap, and the rest is unexplained. V, J and clone size derive from that table, while D and trimming were established from the DNA sequence. The sample contains a few hundred thousand clones, approximately 81% of them found a single time. About 3% of the sample rests with the top ten.

The chain is encoded by TRBV19 joined to TRBJ2-2, and possibly TRBD2, on 5 matching bases. The clonotype comes from a man in his forties or fifties who had recovered from COVID-19. The sequencing input was peripheral blood. The CDR3 region reads CASVRQGGGWLDRELFF. The DNA reads as follows: TGTGCCAGTGTGAGACAAGGCGGAGGTTGGTTGGACCGGGAGCTGTTTTTT.